Listed below are T cell receptor beta chains from one sample, sequenced in a study of vaccination and CD4 T cells after COVID-19. TCRdb re-called the PCR reads with MiXCR, one entry per CDR3 protein. This table holds over 7,500 distinct CDR3 sequences, 30% to 35% found once. Which antigens these TCRs recognize remains unknown. The sequenced sample consisted of CD4+ T cells from blood, cultured in vitro. The origin of the receptors is a human donor in good health. CDR3s include the opening cysteine and the closing phenylalanine or tryptophan. A D gene is named only where the DNA matches it firmly. Size is omitted from some rows. Given values are once, few, many or a class for expanded clones.

v_call: TRBV9; clone_size: -; j_call: TRBJ2-7; d_call: TRBD2; cdr3_length: 15; cdr3_nt: TGTGCCAGCAGCGTAGGACTAGCGGAGACCTACGAGCAGTACTTC; cdr3_aa: CASSVGLAETYEQYF
v_call: TRBV27; clone_size: -; j_call: TRBJ2-3; d_call: -; cdr3_length: 18; cdr3_nt: TGTGCCAGCAGTCGGCTCCGGGGGGCCCATCGCGACACAGATACGCAGTATTTT; cdr3_aa: CASSRLRGAHRDTDTQYF
v_call: TRBV20-1; clone_size: -; j_call: TRBJ2-7; d_call: TRBD2; cdr3_length: 13; cdr3_nt: TGCAGTGCTAGAGTACTAGCGCCGGGAGAGCAGTACTTC; cdr3_aa: CSARVLAPGEQYF
v_call: TRBV2; clone_size: -; j_call: TRBJ2-1; d_call: -; cdr3_length: 14; cdr3_nt: TGTGCCAGCATTGAGCAGGGTCCGGGCAATGAGCAGTTCTTC; cdr3_aa: CASIEQGPGNEQFF
v_call: TRBV6-2/TRBV6-3; clone_size: -; j_call: TRBJ2-7; d_call: TRBD1; cdr3_length: 14; cdr3_nt: TGTGCCAGCAGTACCGGGACAGGTTCCTACGAGCAGTACTTC; cdr3_aa: CASSTGTGSYEQYF
v_call: TRBV4-2; clone_size: -; j_call: TRBJ1-2; d_call: -; cdr3_length: 13; cdr3_nt: TGTGCCAGCAGCCCCGGAGGCTGCCTGGGCTACACCTTC; cdr3_aa: CASSPGGCLGYTF
v_call: TRBV7-2; clone_size: medium-sized; j_call: TRBJ1-2; d_call: -; cdr3_length: 15; cdr3_nt: TGTGCCAGCAGCTTAGCCAGGCGGTCGACCTATGGCTACACCTTC; cdr3_aa: CASSLARRSTYGYTF
v_call: TRBV7-9; clone_size: few; j_call: TRBJ1-1; d_call: -; cdr3_length: 12; cdr3_nt: TGTGCCAGCAGCCCGGTTAACACTGAAGCTTTCTTT; cdr3_aa: CASSPVNTEAFF
v_call: TRBV4-2; clone_size: -; j_call: TRBJ1-6; d_call: -; cdr3_length: 14; cdr3_nt: TGTGCCAGCAGGGAACGGGGGTATCGTTCACCCCTCCACTTT; cdr3_aa: CASRERGYRSPLHF
v_call: TRBV7-2; clone_size: -; j_call: TRBJ1-6; d_call: -; cdr3_length: 16; cdr3_nt: TGTGCCAGCAGCTTTTATCTAGGGGGGCAGTTGTCACCCCTCCACTTT; cdr3_aa: CASSFYLGGQLSPLHF
v_call: TRBV6-1; clone_size: -; j_call: TRBJ1-3; d_call: -; cdr3_length: 16; cdr3_nt: TGTGCCGGCACCCTCACGTGGGGAAGCCCTGGAAACACCATATATTTT; cdr3_aa: CAGTLTWGSPGNTIYF
v_call: TRBV20-1; clone_size: -; j_call: TRBJ2-4; d_call: TRBD2; cdr3_length: 16; cdr3_nt: TGCAGTGCTAGAGATCCGTCTAGCGGGAGGAGTGACATTCAGTACTTC; cdr3_aa: CSARDPSSGRSDIQYF
v_call: TRBV19; clone_size: -; j_call: TRBJ2-5; d_call: TRBD2; cdr3_length: 17; cdr3_nt: TGTGCCAGTAGTATTTCAATACAAACCGGGGGGGACGAGACCCAGTACTTC; cdr3_aa: CASSISIQTGGDETQYF
v_call: TRBV20-1; clone_size: few; j_call: TRBJ1-1; d_call: -; cdr3_length: 12; cdr3_nt: TGCAGTGCTTACCATATGAACACTGAAGCTTTCTTT; cdr3_aa: CSAYHMNTEAFF
v_call: TRBV19; clone_size: -; j_call: TRBJ1-5; d_call: -; cdr3_length: 12; cdr3_nt: TGTGCCGTCGGGCAGGGAGACCAGCCCCAGCATTTT; cdr3_aa: CAVGQGDQPQHF
v_call: TRBV23-1; clone_size: -; j_call: TRBJ1-1; d_call: -; cdr3_length: 13; cdr3_nt: TGCGCCAGCACCCGGGGCAAGAACACTGAAGCTTTCTTT; cdr3_aa: CASTRGKNTEAFF
v_call: TRBV6-2/TRBV6-3; clone_size: few; j_call: TRBJ2-7; d_call: -; cdr3_length: 13; cdr3_nt: TGTGCCAGCAGCCACGATGGTATGAACGAGCAGTACTTC; cdr3_aa: CASSHDGMNEQYF
v_call: TRBV28; clone_size: -; j_call: TRBJ1-2; d_call: -; cdr3_length: 14; cdr3_nt: TGTGCCAGCAGTTTCTCGGGACTGGAAGCGGGCTACACCTTC; cdr3_aa: CASSFSGLEAGYTF
v_call: TRBV28; clone_size: -; j_call: TRBJ2-1; d_call: -; cdr3_length: 17; cdr3_nt: TGTGCCAGCAGTTTATCAGGGAGCCCCAGCTCCTACAATGAGCAGTTCTTC; cdr3_aa: CASSLSGSPSSYNEQFF
v_call: TRBV20-1; clone_size: few; j_call: TRBJ1-1; d_call: TRBD1; cdr3_length: 15; cdr3_nt: TGCAGTGCTAGATCCTCGACAGGGATGAACACTGAAGCTTTCTTT; cdr3_aa: CSARSSTGMNTEAFF
v_call: TRBV20-1; clone_size: -; j_call: TRBJ2-7; d_call: TRBD1; cdr3_length: 14; cdr3_nt: TGCAGTGCTTGCAAGGGGCAGGGGGCCTACGAGCAGTACTTC; cdr3_aa: CSACKGQGAYEQYF
v_call: TRBV24-1; clone_size: few; j_call: TRBJ2-4; d_call: TRBD1; cdr3_length: 16; cdr3_nt: TGTGCCACCAGTGATTCCCAGGGGGCAGTGGAAAACATTCAGTACTTC; cdr3_aa: CATSDSQGAVENIQYF
v_call: TRBV20-1; clone_size: medium-sized; j_call: TRBJ2-5; d_call: TRBD1; cdr3_length: 15; cdr3_nt: TGCAGTGCTAGAGATCGAACAGGGGTATGGGAGACCCAGTACTTC; cdr3_aa: CSARDRTGVWETQYF
v_call: TRBV5-6; clone_size: few; j_call: TRBJ2-7; d_call: TRBD1; cdr3_length: 13; cdr3_nt: TGTGCCAGCAGCTGGACAGGGGTCTACGAGCAGTACTTC; cdr3_aa: CASSWTGVYEQYF
v_call: TRBV20-1; clone_size: few; j_call: TRBJ2-7; d_call: -; cdr3_length: 13; cdr3_nt: TGCAGTGCTAGAGATCCCGGGGAGCGCGAGCAGTACTTC; cdr3_aa: CSARDPGEREQYF
v_call: TRBV6-2/TRBV6-3; clone_size: once; j_call: TRBJ2-2; d_call: -; cdr3_length: 12; cdr3_nt: TGTGCCAGCAGCCCCGACACCGGGGAGCTGTTTTTT; cdr3_aa: CASSPDTGELFF
v_call: TRBV6-4; clone_size: medium-sized; j_call: TRBJ2-6; d_call: -; cdr3_length: 16; cdr3_nt: TGTGCCAGCAGTGTTGGGGGTAGCGCTGGGGCCAACGTCCTGACTTTC; cdr3_aa: CASSVGGSAGANVLTF
v_call: TRBV7-3; clone_size: -; j_call: TRBJ2-3; d_call: -; cdr3_length: 13; cdr3_nt: TGTGCCAGCAGCAGGTCGAGGACAGATACGCAGTATTTT; cdr3_aa: CASSRSRTDTQYF
v_call: TRBV28; clone_size: -; j_call: TRBJ1-2; d_call: -; cdr3_length: 18; cdr3_nt: TGTGCCAGCAGCCCAACCCGAGGGGGGGGGGGGACTAACTATGGCTACACCTTC; cdr3_aa: CASSPTRGGGGTNYGYTF
v_call: TRBV7-2; clone_size: few; j_call: TRBJ1-5; d_call: TRBD1; cdr3_length: 14; cdr3_nt: TGTGCCAGCAGCCGGGACAGGGGAAACCAGCCCCAGCATTTT; cdr3_aa: CASSRDRGNQPQHF
v_call: TRBV24-1; clone_size: medium-sized; j_call: TRBJ2-5; d_call: TRBD2; cdr3_length: 17; cdr3_nt: TGTGCCACCAGTGATTTCTGGACTAGCGGGAGTAAAGAGACCCAGTACTTC; cdr3_aa: CATSDFWTSGSKETQYF
v_call: TRBV7-3; clone_size: -; j_call: TRBJ2-1; d_call: TRBD1; cdr3_length: 14; cdr3_nt: TGTGCCAGCAGCCTACAGAGGACAGGGCGTGAGCAGTCCTTC; cdr3_aa: CASSLQRTGREQSF
v_call: TRBV6-5; clone_size: -; j_call: TRBJ2-1; d_call: -; cdr3_length: 18; cdr3_nt: TGTGCCAGCAGTTACTCGATCATAGTAGCGGTGCTTAACAATGAGCAGTTCTTC; cdr3_aa: CASSYSIIVAVLNNEQFF